A selection of T cell receptor beta chains follows, all from one sample in a study of blood T cell repertoires in COVID-19. Some clones are missing from TCRdb's copy, which holds only in-frame ones; the method was immunoSEQ multiplex PCR. The sample carries 35,000 to 50,000 clones, around 83% recorded once. Sequences were obtained from peripheral blood. The receptors originated from a woman older than 75 with acute or convalescent COVID-19. The CDR3 runs from the conserved cysteine through the conserved F or W. D genes are given only for firm matches. Rows give clone size only sometimes, using once, few, many, or a class for an expanded clone.

TRBV7-2	TRBJ2-5	once	TRBD2	TGTGCCAGCAGCTTAAGCCTAGCGGTGGTAGAGACCCAGTACTTC	CASSLSLAVVETQYF
TRBV14	TRBJ1-2	once	TRBD1	TGTGCCAGCAGCCAACTTGGACAGGAACCCAACTATGGCTACACCTTC	CASSQLGQEPNYGYTF
TRBV3-1/TRBV3-2	TRBJ1-1	NA	TRBD1	TGTGCCAGCAGGACAGGGCCAAACACTGAAGCTTTCTTT	CASRTGPNTEAFF
TRBV7-8	TRBJ1-2	NA	TRBD1	TGTGCCAGCAGCTTGGGACAGGGGGCGTGGGGCTACACCTTC	CASSLGQGAWGYTF
TRBV5-4	TRBJ1-4	NA	NA	TGTGCCAGCAGCTTGGTCCAGGATGAAAAACTGTTTTTT	CASSLVQDEKLFF
TRBV7-9	TRBJ1-1	NA	NA	TGTGCCAGCAGCCTCCTCGAGGTCCATACTGAAGCTTTCTTT	CASSLLEVHTEAFF
TRBV4-1	TRBJ1-2	NA	TRBD1	TGCGCCAGCAGCCAAGAGAGGATAACAGGGGGCCGGAATGGCTACACCTTC	CASSQERITGGRNGYTF
TRBV19	TRBJ2-7	NA	TRBD2	TGTGCCAGTAGTATAGTTGGGACTAGCAGTGCCTACGAGCAGTACTTC	CASSIVGTSSAYEQYF
TRBV3-1/TRBV3-2	TRBJ1-1	NA	TRBD1	TGTGCCAGCAGCCAAGGGGTAATGGACAGGGGCACTGAAGCTTTCTTT	CASSQGVMDRGTEAFF
TRBV6-6	TRBJ2-7	NA	TRBD1	TGTGCCAGCAGGACCGGACAGGGGGGGTCCTACGAGCAGTACTTC	CASRTGQGGSYEQYF
TRBV3-1/TRBV3-2	TRBJ2-2	NA	TRBD1	TGTGCCAGCAGCCCCACAGGGGCCTCGAACACCGGGGAGCTGTTTTTT	CASSPTGASNTGELFF